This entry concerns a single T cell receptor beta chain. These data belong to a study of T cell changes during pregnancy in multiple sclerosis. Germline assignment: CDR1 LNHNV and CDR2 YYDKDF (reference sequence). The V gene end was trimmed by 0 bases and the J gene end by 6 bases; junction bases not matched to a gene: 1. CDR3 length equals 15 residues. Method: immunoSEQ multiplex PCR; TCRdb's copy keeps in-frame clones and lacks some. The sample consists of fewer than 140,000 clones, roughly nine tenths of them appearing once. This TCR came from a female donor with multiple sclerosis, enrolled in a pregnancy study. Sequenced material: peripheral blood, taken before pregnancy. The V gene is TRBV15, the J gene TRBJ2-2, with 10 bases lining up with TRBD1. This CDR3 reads CATSRDDRGPGELFF. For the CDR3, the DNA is TGTGCCACCAGCAGAGATGACAGGGGGCCCGGGGAGCTGTTTTTT.